This T cell receptor (beta chain) is from a study of T cell repertoires in cytomegalovirus infection. MiXCR, run by TCRdb on the reads, gives a single entry per CDR3 protein. Of tens of thousands of distinct CDR3 sequences in the sample, about 21% were seen once. V dropped 0 bases and J dropped 8; count of bases not matched to a gene: 4. Per germline, CDR1 MNHNS and CDR2 SASEGT. This CDR3 has 16 residues. About this clonotype itself: What it recognizes is unknown.

The study's findings and limits: Frequencies of public TCR beta families were cumulated, and this identified carriers of CMV plus the relevant HLA. In two of eight donors, the top clonotype was HLA-C-restricted CMV-specific.

The chain couples TRBV6-1 to TRBJ1-6; TRBD1 matches at 10 bases. This clonotype was sampled from a human donor in good health (CMV status not recorded). Some clones in this sample may be carry-over from other donors' samples. Sequenced here: CD8+ T cells from cultured PBMCs, sampled from culture after CMV antigen stimulation. The CDR3 DNA sequence: TGTGCCAGCAGTGAAGCGGTAGGACAGGGGGATTCACCCCTCCACTTT. It translates to CASSEAVGQGDSPLHF.